One sample yielded the 7 T cell receptor beta chains listed below, sequenced in a study of shared clonotypes between healthy human individuals. TCRdb's copy holds only in-frame clones and misses some; the assay was immunoSEQ multiplex PCR. Seen here are some 630,000 clones, roughly 96% observed once, and the top ten hold roughly 0.12%. Naive CD8 populations comprised CD45RO-negative cells positively selected for CCR7, excluding terminally differentiated effector memory CD45RA+ cells. The sample comprised naive CD8+ T cells sorted from blood. The receptors stem from a woman aged 30 to 39 in good health.

The chain has TRBV28 and TRBJ2-5; the D is unclear. The ends were cut back, 3 bases at V and 4 bases at J, with 9 bases in the middle. The CDR3 extends over 13 amino acids. Germline CDR1 is MDHEN and CDR2 is SYDVKM. CDR3 amino acids: CASSFGVAETQYF. CDR3 DNA: TGTGCCAGCAGTTTTGGTGTGGCAGAGACCCAGTACTTC.

This sequence joins TRBV4-1 and TRBJ1-1; tentative D call: TRBD1 (5 bases). Germline-derived CDR1 and CDR2 are MGHRA and YSYEKL. V lost 0 bases to trimming and J lost 6 bases, with 17 bases between them. The CDR3 length is 16 residues. The CDR3 DNA is TGCGCCAGCAGCCAAGAAATTTGGGGGAGGGGTCCTGAAGCTTTCTTT. It is translated as CASSQEIWGRGPEAFF.

J is TRBJ2-7 and V is TRBV28; D remains ambiguous. V shed 6 bases and J shed 0 bases, with 15 bases lying between them. Germline CDR1 MDHEN, CDR2 SYDVKM. This CDR3 comprises 15 residues. Here the CDR3 reads CASSSVTEASYEQYF. The CDR3 DNA sequence: TGTGCCAGCAGCTCCGTGACGGAAGCCTCCTACGAGCAGTACTTC. The whole variable domain, remainder taken from reference TRBV28 and TRBJ2-7, is DVKVTQSSRYLVKRTGEKVFLECVQDMDHENMFWYRQDPGLGLRLIYFSYDVKMKEKGDIPEGYSVSREKKERFSLILESASTNQTSMYLCASSSVTEASYEQYFGPGTRLTVT.

This clone appeared a few times. The chain links TRBV19 to TRBJ1-1; unclear D gene. CDR3 length equals 13 residues. Trimming removed 4 bases from V and 1 base from J, with 7 bases in between. Germline V gives CDR1 LNHDA, CDR2 SQIVND (reference sequence). The CDR3 loop reads CASSTDGNTEAFF. In DNA form, the CDR3 reads TGTGCCAGTAGTACCGACGGGAACACTGAAGCTTTCTTT.

V gene TRBV4-1 combines with J gene TRBJ1-1; 7 nucleotides align to TRBD1. This CDR3 region has 15 residues. Germline V lookup: CDR1 MGHRA, CDR2 YSYEKL. Trimming at V came to 4 bases and at J to 4 bases, leaving 9 bases not matched to a gene. The CDR3 region is CASSPSTGMATEAFF. Here the CDR3 DNA reads TGCGCCAGCAGCCCGTCGACAGGGATGGCCACTGAAGCTTTCTTT.

V is TRBV7-9 and J is TRBJ1-1, with D possibly TRBD1 on 6 matching bases. V was shortened by 4 bases and J by 4 bases, with 13 bases between the two germline ends. The CDR3 has 14 amino acids. Looked up from germline, CDR1 is SEHNR and CDR2 is FQNEAQ (reference sequence). This CDR3 is CASSSTGFGTEAFF. The CDR3 nucleotides read TGTGCCAGCAGCTCTACAGGGTTCGGCACTGAAGCTTTCTTT.

The rearrangement links TRBV10-2 to TRBJ1-4; the D is unclear. CDR1 and CDR2 from the germline V gene are WSHSY and SAAADI. V gave up 7 bases and J gave up 2 bases, with 17 bases separating them. This CDR3 spans 16 amino acids. In DNA, the CDR3 is TGCGCCAGCACGGAGGGTCCTAGAGGGACTAATGAAAAACTGTTTTTT. It encodes CASTEGPRGTNEKLFF.